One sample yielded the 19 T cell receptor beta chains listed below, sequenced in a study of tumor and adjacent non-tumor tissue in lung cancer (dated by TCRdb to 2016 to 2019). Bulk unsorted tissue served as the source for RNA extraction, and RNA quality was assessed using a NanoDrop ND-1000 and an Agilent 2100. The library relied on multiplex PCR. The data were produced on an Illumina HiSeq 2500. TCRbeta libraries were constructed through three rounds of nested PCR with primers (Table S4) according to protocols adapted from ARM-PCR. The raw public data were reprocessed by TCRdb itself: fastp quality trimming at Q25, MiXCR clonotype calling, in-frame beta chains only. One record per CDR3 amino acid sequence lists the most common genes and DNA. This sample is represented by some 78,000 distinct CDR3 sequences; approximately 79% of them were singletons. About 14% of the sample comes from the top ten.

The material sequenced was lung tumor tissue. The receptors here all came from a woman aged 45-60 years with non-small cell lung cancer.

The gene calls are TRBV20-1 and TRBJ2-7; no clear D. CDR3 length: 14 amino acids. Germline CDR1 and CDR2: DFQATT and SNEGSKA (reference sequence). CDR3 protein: CRVRSEAVSYEQYF. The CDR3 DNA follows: TGCAGAGTTAGATCAGAGGCGGTCTCCTACGAGCAGTACTTC.

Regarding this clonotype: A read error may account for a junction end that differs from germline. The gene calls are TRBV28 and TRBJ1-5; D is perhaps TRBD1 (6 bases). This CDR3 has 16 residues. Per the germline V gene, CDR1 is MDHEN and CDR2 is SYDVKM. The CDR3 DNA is TGTGTCGCCGCCTTCATGGGGCAGGGGAGCAATCAGCCCCATGATTTT. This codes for CVAAFMGQGSNQPHDF.

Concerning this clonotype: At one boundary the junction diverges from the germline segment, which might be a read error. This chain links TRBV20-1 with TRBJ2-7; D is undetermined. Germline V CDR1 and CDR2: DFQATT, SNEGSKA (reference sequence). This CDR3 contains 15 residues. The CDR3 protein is CNARSIEQPPYKQYF. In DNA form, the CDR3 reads TGCAATGCTAGATCAATCGAGCAACCCCCCTACAAGCAGTACTTC.

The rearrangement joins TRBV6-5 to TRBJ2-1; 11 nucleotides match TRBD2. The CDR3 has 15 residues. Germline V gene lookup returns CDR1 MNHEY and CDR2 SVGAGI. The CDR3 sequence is CASGIRTSGSGEQFF. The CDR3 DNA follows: TGTGCGAGCGGAATCCGGACTAGCGGGTCGGGTGAGCAGTTCTTC.

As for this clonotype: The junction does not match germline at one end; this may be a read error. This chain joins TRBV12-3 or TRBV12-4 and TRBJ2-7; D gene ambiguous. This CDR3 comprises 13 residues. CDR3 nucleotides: TGTACCAGCAGACGAACAGACTCCTACGAGCAGTACTTC. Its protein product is CTSRRTDSYEQYF.

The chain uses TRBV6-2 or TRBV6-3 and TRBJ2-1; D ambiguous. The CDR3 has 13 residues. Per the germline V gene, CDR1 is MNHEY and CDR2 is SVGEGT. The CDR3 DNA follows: TGTCCCACCGCGAGTGGGAACTACAATGAGCAGTTCTTC. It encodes CPTASGNYNEQFF.

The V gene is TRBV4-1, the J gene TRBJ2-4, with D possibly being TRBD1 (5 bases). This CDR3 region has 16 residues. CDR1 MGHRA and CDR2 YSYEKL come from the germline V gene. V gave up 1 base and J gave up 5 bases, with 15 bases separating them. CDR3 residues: CASSQAQWGGENIQYF. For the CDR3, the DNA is TGCGCCAGCAGCCAAGCACAGTGGGGCGGCGAAAACATTCAGTACTTC.

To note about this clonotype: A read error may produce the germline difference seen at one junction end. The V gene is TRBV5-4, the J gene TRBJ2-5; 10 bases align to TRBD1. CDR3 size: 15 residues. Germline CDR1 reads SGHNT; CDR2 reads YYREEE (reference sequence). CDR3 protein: CTSSYGDRGSETHYF. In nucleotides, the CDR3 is TGTACCAGCAGCTACGGGGACAGGGGATCAGAGACCCACTACTTC.

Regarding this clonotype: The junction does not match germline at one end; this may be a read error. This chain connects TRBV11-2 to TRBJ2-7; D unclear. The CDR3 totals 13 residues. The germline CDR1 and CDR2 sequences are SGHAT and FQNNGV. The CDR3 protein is CASSMGNDGEQHF. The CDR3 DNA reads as TGTGCCAGTAGCATGGGTAATGACGGCGAGCAGCACTTC.

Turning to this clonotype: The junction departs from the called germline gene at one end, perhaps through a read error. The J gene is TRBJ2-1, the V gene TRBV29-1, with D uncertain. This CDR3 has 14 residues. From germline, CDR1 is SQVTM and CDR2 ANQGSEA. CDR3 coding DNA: TGCAGCGTTAAACATGTCTACTCCTACAATGAGCAATTCTTC. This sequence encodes CSVKHVYSYNEQFF.

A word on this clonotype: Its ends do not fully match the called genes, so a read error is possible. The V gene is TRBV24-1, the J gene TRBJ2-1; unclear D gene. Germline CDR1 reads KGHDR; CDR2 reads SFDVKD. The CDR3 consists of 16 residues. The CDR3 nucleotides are TGTGTCACCAGCAAGGCCAGCAGCATATCCTACAATGAGCAGTTCTTC. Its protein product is CVTSKASSISYNEQFF.

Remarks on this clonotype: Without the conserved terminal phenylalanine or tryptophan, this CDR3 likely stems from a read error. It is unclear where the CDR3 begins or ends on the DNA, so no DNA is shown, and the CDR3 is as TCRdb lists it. CDR3 residues: CASSRLEGSYEQYL. This chain joins TRBV11-1 and TRBJ2-7; no DNA check was done on the table's D call, TRBD2. The CDR3 comprises 14 residues, both ends counted. Germline loops: CDR1 SGHAT, CDR2 FQDESV (reference sequence).

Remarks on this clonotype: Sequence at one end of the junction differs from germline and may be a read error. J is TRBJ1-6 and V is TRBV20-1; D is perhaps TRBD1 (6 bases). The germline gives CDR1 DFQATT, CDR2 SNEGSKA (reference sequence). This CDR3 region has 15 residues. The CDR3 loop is CSAAPEGGRNLPFHF. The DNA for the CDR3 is TGCAGTGCTGCCCCGGAAGGGGGGAGAAATTTACCCTTCCACTTT.

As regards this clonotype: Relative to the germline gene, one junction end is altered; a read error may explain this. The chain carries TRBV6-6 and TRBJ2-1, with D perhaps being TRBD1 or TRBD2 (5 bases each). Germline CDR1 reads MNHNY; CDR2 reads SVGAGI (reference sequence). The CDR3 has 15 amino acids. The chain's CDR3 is CASSYGTGRYSEQFF. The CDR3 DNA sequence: TGTGCCAGCAGTTACGGGACGGGGCGTTACAGTGAGCAGTTCTTC.

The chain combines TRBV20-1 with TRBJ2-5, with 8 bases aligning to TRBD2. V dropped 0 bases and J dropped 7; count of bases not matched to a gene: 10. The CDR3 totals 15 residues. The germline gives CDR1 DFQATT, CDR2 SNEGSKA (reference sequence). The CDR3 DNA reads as TGCAGTGCTAGAGATGGGACTAGGACCGTGTGGACCCAGTACTTC. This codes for CSARDGTRTVWTQYF.

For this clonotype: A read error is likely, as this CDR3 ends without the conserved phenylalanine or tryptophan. Here the CDR3 DNA reads TGCAGTGTTATAGGTCCGGAGGGGGGCGACACCGGGGAGCTGTTTTTA. Protein: CSVIGPEGGDTGELFL. The chain has TRBV20-1 and TRBJ2-2, with D perhaps given as TRBD1 or TRBD2 (6 bases each). Trimming cost V 7 bases and J 3 bases, with 21 bases left between them. Germline values: CDR1 DFQATT, CDR2 SNEGSKA (reference sequence). CDR3 size: 16 residues.

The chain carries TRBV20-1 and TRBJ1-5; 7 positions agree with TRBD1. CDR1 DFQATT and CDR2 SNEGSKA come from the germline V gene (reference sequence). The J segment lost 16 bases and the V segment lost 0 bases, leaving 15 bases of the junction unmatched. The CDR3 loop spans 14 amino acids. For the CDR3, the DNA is TGCAGTGCTAGAGACGACAGGGACGTTCAGCTCCAACATTTT. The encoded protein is CSARDDRDVQLQHF.

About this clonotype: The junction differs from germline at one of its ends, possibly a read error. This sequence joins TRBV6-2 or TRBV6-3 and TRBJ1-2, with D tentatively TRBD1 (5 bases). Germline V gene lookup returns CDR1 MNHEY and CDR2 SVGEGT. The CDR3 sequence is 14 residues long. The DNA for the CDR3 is TGTGCCAGGAGTTACCAGGGATATAGCTATGGTTACACCTTC. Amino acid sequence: CARSYQGYSYGYTF.

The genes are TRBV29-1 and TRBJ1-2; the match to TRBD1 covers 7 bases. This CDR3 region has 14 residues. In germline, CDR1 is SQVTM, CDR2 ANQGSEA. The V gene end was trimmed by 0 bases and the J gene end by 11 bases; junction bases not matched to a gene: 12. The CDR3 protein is CSVEEGQAPGGYTF. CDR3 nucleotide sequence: TGCAGCGTTGAAGAAGGACAGGCCCCCGGTGGATACACCTTC.